Listed below are T cell receptor beta chains from one sample, sequenced in a study of blood T cells in healthy people across ages. TCRdb reprocessed the 5' RACE reads with MiXCR, giving one entry per CDR3 protein. The sample records roughly 800,000 distinct CDR3 sequences, under 30% being singletons. In addition, the sample was reused for a study of T cells of mothers and their children.

Specimen: blood. The origin of the receptors is a boy aged 10-17 years in good health. The CDR3 runs from the conserved cysteine through the conserved F or W. Each record gives: CDR3 protein, CDR3 DNA, V gene, clone size, D gene, J gene. The D gene is left open where the match is weak. The size entry is marked missing in some rows and otherwise reads once, few, many or a size class.

CASRENTEAFF | TGTGCCAGCAGGGAGAACACTGAAGCTTTCTTT | TRBV28 | few | . | TRBJ1-1
CASSSSYSRGEQFF | TGTGCCAGCAGCTCCTCTTACTCCAGGGGTGAGCAGTTCTTC | TRBV5-6 | . | . | TRBJ2-1
CASSQRSGDYNEQFF | TGTGCCAGCAGCCAACGTAGCGGGGACTACAATGAGCAGTTCTTC | TRBV4-2 | . | TRBD2 | TRBJ2-1
CSALRLESHEQYF | TGCAGTGCCCTTCGGCTAGAGTCCCACGAGCAGTACTTC | TRBV20-1 | . | . | TRBJ2-7
CSARTPGSGVGTDTQYF | TGCAGTGCTAGAACCCCAGGTAGCGGGGTTGGCACAGATACGCAGTATTTT | TRBV20-1 | . | TRBD2 | TRBJ2-3
CASRPRYQALNEKLFF | TGTGCCAGCAGACCGCGATATCAGGCGCTTAATGAAAAACTGTTTTTT | TRBV6-6 | . | . | TRBJ1-4
CASSQATGEETQYF | TGTGCCAGCAGCCAAGCGACAGGGGAAGAGACCCAGTACTTC | TRBV3-1 | . | TRBD1 | TRBJ2-5
CATSREGAGRYTQYF | TGTGCCACCAGCAGAGAGGGGGCCGGCCGATATACGCAGTATTTT | TRBV15 | few | . | TRBJ2-3
CASSLVSGGPDSYNEQFF | TGTGCCAGCAGCTTAGTCAGCGGGGGTCCAGATTCCTACAATGAGCAGTTCTTC | TRBV7-2 | many | TRBD2 | TRBJ2-1
CSVVETKQFF | TGCAGCGTTGTGGAAACTAAGCAGTTCTTC | TRBV29-1 | many | . | TRBJ2-1
CASLDDSVEQFF | TGTGCCAGCTTGGACGATAGCGTTGAGCAGTTCTTC | TRBV6-6 | . | . | TRBJ2-1
CASLRDTLTDNTEAFF | TGTGCCAGCCTCCGGGACACTCTTACTGACAACACTGAAGCTTTCTTT | TRBV2 | few | . | TRBJ1-1
CASSSMGFAETQYF | TGTGCCAGCAGCTCTATGGGGTTCGCAGAGACCCAGTACTTC | TRBV7-9 | few | . | TRBJ2-5
CASGNGINTEAFF | TGCGCCAGCGGGAACGGGATTAACACTGAAGCTTTCTTT | TRBV4-1 | . | . | TRBJ1-1
CSADRLADQGTQYF | TGCAGTGCTGACCGACTAGCGGATCAAGGGACCCAGTACTTC | TRBV20-1 | few | TRBD2 | TRBJ2-5
CASSQVRDNWGQYF | TGCGCCAGCAGCCAAGTAAGGGACAACTGGGGGCAGTACTTC | TRBV4-1 | . | . | TRBJ2-5
CSTHRTGGGTNEKLFF | TGCAGTACCCACCGGACAGGGGGGGGAACTAATGAAAAACTGTTTTTT | TRBV20-1 | . | TRBD1 | TRBJ1-4
CASSLYPSTDTQYF | TGCGCCAGCAGCTTGTACCCTAGCACAGATACGCAGTATTTT | TRBV5-1 | . | . | TRBJ2-3
CASSFMHTRDTQYF | TGTGCCAGCAGCTTTATGCACACCCGAGATACGCAGTATTTT | TRBV7-2 | . | . | TRBJ2-3
CASSLGGKGYEQYF | TGCGCCAGCAGCTTGGGAGGGAAAGGATACGAGCAGTACTTC | TRBV5-1 | . | . | TRBJ2-7
CASSLDQGRNIQYF | TGCGCCAGCAGCTTGGACCAGGGGCGGAACATTCAGTACTTC | TRBV5-1 | few | . | TRBJ2-4
CASSAHWGWEGQPQHF | TGTGCCAGCAGTGCCCATTGGGGCTGGGAGGGTCAGCCCCAGCATTTT | TRBV2 | . | . | TRBJ1-5
CASSLGRGMSYEQYF | TGTGCCAGCAGCTTGGGCCGGGGTATGTCCTACGAGCAGTACTTC | TRBV13 | many | . | TRBJ2-7